The next 32 T cell receptor beta chains were all read from a single sample in a study of breast tumors, draining lymph nodes, adjacent tissues (dated by TCRdb to about 2016). The method behind the library was multiplex PCR. Sequencing took place on an Illumina HiSeq 2000. Starting from the raw public reads, TCRdb applied fastp trimming at Q25, assembled clones with MiXCR and retained in-frame beta chains. Each CDR3 protein appears once, grouped with its most common genes and DNA. This sample lists about 150,000 distinct CDR3 sequences; about a fifth were detected once. The ten largest clonotypes hold 2.5% to 3% of the sample. The axillary draining lymph nodes of breast cancer patients were the source of the lymph node samples. The material sequenced was axillary lymph node tissue. These receptors came from a female donor with breast cancer. Some clones in this sample may be carry-over from other donors' samples.

This clonotype appeared once. This may be a read error: a much more frequent sequence differs by one nucleotide. This chain connects TRBV11-2 to TRBJ1-6; D gene unclear. CDR1 is SGHAT, CDR2 FQNNGV, per germline. This CDR3 comprises 14 residues. CDR3 amino acids: CAGSLPFPNSPLHF. The CDR3 DNA sequence: TGTGCCGGCAGCCTGCCCTTCCCCAATTCACCCCTCCACTTT.

The rearrangement uses TRBV7-2 and TRBJ1-6; D gene uncertain. CDR3 length: 14 amino acids. CDR1 and CDR2 (germline): SGHTA, FQGNSA. V was trimmed by 1 base and J by 6 bases, leaving 7 bases between them. The CDR3 protein is CASSLGGRNSPLHF. CDR3 coding DNA: TGTGCCAGCAGCTTAGGAGGGCGTAATTCACCCCTCCACTTT.

There are many counts of this clonotype. The chain has TRBV14 and TRBJ1-3, with 7 bases that match TRBD1. The CDR3 spans 19 residues. The trim removed 2 bases at V and 0 bases at J, leaving 13 bases unmatched. Germline V gives CDR1 SGHDN, CDR2 FVKESK. The CDR3 reads CASSQRGLGQKSSGNTIYF. CDR3 sequence (DNA): TGTGCCAGCAGCCAAAGAGGTTTGGGACAGAAGAGCTCTGGAAACACCATATATTTT. Supplemented by reference TRBV14 and TRBJ1-3, the full variable domain reads EAGVTQFPSHSVIEKGQTVTLRCDPISGHDNLYWYRRVMGKEIKFLLHFVKESKQDESGMPNNRFLAERTGGTYSTLKVQPAELEDSGVYFCASSQRGLGQKSSGNTIYFGEGSWLTVV.

The table lists this clonotype with many counts. The chain is built from TRBV7-8 and TRBJ2-7, with D unclear. The V end was cut by 7 bases, the J end by 0 bases, with 13 bases between. This CDR3 spans 14 amino acids. Germline values: CDR1 SGHVS, CDR2 FQNEAQ. CDR3 sequence reads: CASTPAWNSYEQYF. The CDR3 DNA follows: TGTGCCAGCACCCCGGCCTGGAACTCCTACGAGCAGTACTTC.

Remarks on this clonotype: A much larger clone differs by one base, so this may be a read error. The rearrangement links TRBV5-4 to TRBJ2-1; 14 nucleotides match TRBD2. The CDR3 extends over 15 amino acids. The trim removed 4 bases at V and 12 bases at J, leaving 9 bases unmatched. Germline CDR1 SGHNT, CDR2 YYREEE (reference sequence). CDR3 sequence: CASSPTSGRASGQFF. CDR3 nucleotides: TGTGCCAGCAGCCCGACTAGCGGGAGGGCCAGTGGGCAGTTCTTC.

Concerning this clonotype itself: A much more abundant neighbour one base away suggests this may be a read error. The chain is built from TRBV19 and TRBJ2-3; the D call may be TRBD1 or TRBD2 (5 bases each). The CDR3 is 15 amino acids. The germline V and J ends were trimmed by 10 bases and 4 bases, with 21 bases remaining between them. Germline-derived CDR1 and CDR2 are LNHDA and SQIVND (reference sequence). The CDR3 DNA is TGTGCCACCTCCATCCGGAGCGGACACGCAGATACGCAGTATTTT. It encodes CATSIRSGHADTQYF.

In this sample, this clonotype turned up once. The chain combines TRBV27 with TRBJ2-4; 11 positions agree with TRBD1. Per the germline V gene, CDR1 is MNHEY and CDR2 is SMNVEV (reference sequence). The J segment lost 8 bases and the V segment lost 5 bases, leaving 8 bases of the junction unmatched. The CDR3 spans 15 residues. The CDR3 region has the DNA TGTGCCAGCAGTCCGTGGACAGGGGGCGCGGACATTCAGTACTTC. Amino acids: CASSPWTGGADIQYF.

This clonotype was picked up many times. The chain uses TRBV12-3 or TRBV12-4 and TRBJ1-4; weak D call: TRBD1 (6 bases). Trimming took 4 bases from V and 3 from J, leaving 9 bases between them. The CDR3 sequence is 14 residues long. This CDR3 reads CASSSGVPNEKLFF. Written as DNA, the CDR3 is TGTGCCAGCAGTTCAGGGGTCCCTAATGAAAAACTGTTTTTT.

The table lists this clonotype with many counts. This chain joins TRBV11-2 and TRBJ1-4, with D possibly TRBD1 on 5 matching bases. The germline CDR1 and CDR2 sequences are SGHAT and FQNNGV. Trimming took 6 bases from V and 2 from J, leaving 16 bases between them. This CDR3 comprises 16 residues. The CDR3 DNA reads TGTGCCAGCAGTCTTCAACCGGGACTGACTAATGAAAAACTGTTTTTT. Its translation: CASSLQPGLTNEKLFF. Full variable domain (remainder filled in from reference TRBV11-2 and TRBJ1-4): EAGVAQSPRYKIIEKRQSVAFWCNPISGHATLYWYQQILGQGPKLLIQFQNNGVVDDSQLPKDRFSAERLKGVDSTLKIQPAKLEDSAVYLCASSLQPGLTNEKLFFGSGTQLSVL.

This clonotype was seen repeatedly, ten times or more. The rearrangement joins TRBV11-3 to TRBJ2-5; 7 bases line up with TRBD2. Trimming took 3 bases from V and 5 from J; bases not matched to a gene: 6. CDR3 size: 14 residues. The V gene's germline CDR1 is SGHNT and CDR2 YENEEA. The CDR3 loop is CASSLGGSDETQYF. CDR3 nucleotide sequence: TGTGCCAGCAGCTTGGGCGGGAGTGATGAGACCCAGTACTTC.

The rearrangement uses TRBV28 and TRBJ1-2; no definite D call. In germline, CDR1 is MDHEN, CDR2 SYDVKM. V was pared by 2 bases and J by 4 bases, with 8 bases between. This CDR3 contains 13 residues. The CDR3 spells CASSLERIYGYTF. The CDR3 nucleotides are TGTGCCAGCAGTTTAGAACGTATCTATGGCTACACCTTC.

This clonotype was seen only a few times. This may be a read error: a much more frequent sequence differs by one nucleotide. This chain uses TRBV20-1 with TRBJ2-7, with TRBD1 as a possible D gene (5 bases). Germline CDR1 DFQATT, CDR2 SNEGSKA (reference sequence). This CDR3 comprises 15 residues. Trimming pared 3 bases from V and 6 bases from J, leaving 21 bases between. The CDR3 DNA is TGCAGTGCTAGGGAAACAGGATCTATTACCTGCGAGCAGTACTTC. As protein: CSARETGSITCEQYF.

This clonotype was seen many times. The chain is built from TRBV2 and TRBJ2-3, with D possibly being TRBD2 (6 bases). Germline V lookup: CDR1 SNHLY, CDR2 FYNNEI. The CDR3 length is 13 residues. Between the trimmed V and J ends, which lost 6 bases and 2 bases, there was a span of 9 bases. In DNA, the CDR3 is TGTGCCAGCAGGAGGGAGGTCACAGATACGCAGTATTTT. It codes for CASRREVTDTQYF.

This clonotype was counted between two and nine times. The chain recombines TRBV3-1 with TRBJ2-1, with 8 bases that match TRBD2. With 1 base clipped from V and 7 bases from J, the junction kept 9 bases outside the gene matches. The CDR3 extends over 16 amino acids. Germline CDR1 reads LGHDT; CDR2 reads YNNKEL (reference sequence). The CDR3: CASSQGFGGTRNEQFF. In DNA form, the CDR3 reads TGTGCCAGCAGCCAAGGTTTTGGTGGGACTAGGAATGAGCAGTTCTTC.

The table lists this clonotype with many counts. This chain uses TRBV12-3 or TRBV12-4 with TRBJ2-1, with 14 nucleotides matching TRBD2. The trim removed 6 bases at V and 9 bases at J, leaving 7 bases unmatched. The CDR3 spans 15 residues. CDR3 loop: CASSTPTSGRVEQFF. CDR3 bases: TGTGCCAGCAGCACCCCGACTAGCGGGAGGGTTGAGCAGTTCTTC.

The sample holds many counts of this clonotype. The chain links TRBV6-2 or TRBV6-3 to TRBJ2-5; D call uncertain. V was trimmed by 4 bases and J by 0 bases, leaving 6 bases between them. The CDR3 is 13 residues long. The germline gives CDR1 MNHEY, CDR2 SVGEGT. The CDR3 is CASSWQYQETQYF. CDR3 in DNA: TGTGCCAGCAGTTGGCAGTACCAAGAGACCCAGTACTTC.

This clonotype was picked up one time. Given a much more abundant clone one base away, this may be a read error. The CDR3: CASSERQGARGEQSF. The CDR3, as DNA: TGTGCCAGCAGTGAAAGGCAGGGGGCAAGGGGGGAGCAGTCCTTC. The chain joins TRBV2 to TRBJ2-1, with 8 bases identical to TRBD1. Germline V gene sequence: CDR1 SNHLY, CDR2 FYNNEI. The CDR3 extends over 15 amino acids.

This clonotype was seen repeatedly, ten times or more. CDR3 nucleotides: TGCGCCAGCAGCCAGGAGTTGGATCAGGCCTCCTATGGCTACACCTTC. Its translation is CASSQELDQASYGYTF. The rearrangement joins TRBV4-3 to TRBJ1-2, with D unresolved. This CDR3 has 16 amino acids. Trimming shortened V by 3 bases and J by 4 bases, and 18 bases separated the two germline ends. Germline V lookup: CDR1 LGHNA, CDR2 YSLEER.

Concerning this clonotype itself: Given a much more abundant clone one base away, this may be a read error. The chain recombines TRBV5-4 with TRBJ2-3; weak D call: TRBD1 (6 bases). The CDR3 length is 16 residues. Germline CDR1 SGHNT, CDR2 YYREEE (reference sequence). CDR3: CAGSLPDRQGTDTQYF. CDR3 DNA sequence: TGTGCCGGCAGCTTGCCAGACAGGCAAGGCACAGATACGCAGTATTTT.

This clonotype was observed at least ten times. V gene TRBV4-3 combines with J gene TRBJ2-2; D possibly corresponds to TRBD1 (6 bases). The CDR3 totals 15 residues. Trimming took 3 bases from V and 0 from J, leaving 8 bases between them. From germline, CDR1 is LGHNA and CDR2 YSLEER. The CDR3 is CASSQAGANTGELFF. The DNA of the CDR3 is TGCGCCAGCAGCCAGGCAGGGGCGAACACCGGGGAGCTGTTTTTT.

This clonotype was recorded many times. The CDR3 DNA is TGTGCCAGCAGCTCCTTTGCGGGAGGGCTTAATGAGCAGTTCTTC. Residues: CASSSFAGGLNEQFF. The gene calls are TRBV7-2 and TRBJ2-1; 9 bases agree with TRBD2. Germline V gene lookup returns CDR1 SGHTA and CDR2 FQGNSA. After removal of 4 bases from V and 7 bases from J, the junction contained 8 bases not matched to a gene. This CDR3 spans 15 amino acids.

With regard to this clonotype: Lacking the conserved final phenylalanine or tryptophan, this CDR3 likely reflects a read error. The rearrangement joins TRBV3-1 to TRBJ2-5, with 8 bases lining up with TRBD1. CDR1 LGHDT and CDR2 YNNKEL come from the germline V gene (reference sequence). CDR3 size: 17 residues. V was pared by 4 bases and J by 5 bases, with 15 bases of the junction left unmatched. CDR3 bases: TGTGCCAGCAGCCCCCCGAGGCTCCAGGGGGCGTGGGAGACCCAGTACCTC. Translating gives CASSPPRLQGAWETQYL.

V and J are TRBV28 and TRBJ1-4; D is possibly TRBD1 (6 bases). Germline-derived CDR1 and CDR2 are MDHEN and SYDVKM. The CDR3 length is 14 residues. Trimming shortened V by 6 bases and J by 9 bases, and 17 bases separated the two germline ends. The CDR3 sequence: CASSVGGGQKKLFF. Written as DNA, the CDR3 is TGTGCCAGCAGCGTTGGGGGGGGCCAGAAAAAACTGTTTTTT. Full variable domain (outside the CDR3, taken from reference TRBV28 and TRBJ1-4): DVKVTQSSRYLVKRTGEKVFLECVQDMDHENMFWYRQDPGLGLRLIYFSYDVKMKEKGDIPEGYSVSREKKERFSLILESASTNQTSMYLCASSVGGGQKKLFFGSGTQLSVL.

This clonotype was counted ten times or more. This chain connects TRBV6-1 to TRBJ2-7; D is tentatively TRBD1 or TRBD2 (5 bases each). V dropped 7 bases and J dropped 6 bases, with 16 bases sitting between them. This CDR3 spans 13 amino acids. Germline V lookup: CDR1 MNHNS, CDR2 SASEGT. DNA of the CDR3: TGTGCCAGCACCCGGGGCCAGTCTGGCGAGCAGTACTTC. Protein product: CASTRGQSGEQYF.

This clonotype was counted a few times. A read error may explain this, as a much larger clone is one base away. This sequence joins TRBV2 and TRBJ2-7, with 7 bases lining up with TRBD2. This CDR3 has 16 residues. The ends lost 3 bases at V and 2 bases at J; junction bases unmatched: 10. The V gene's germline CDR1 is SNHLY and CDR2 FYNNEI. DNA of the CDR3: TGTGCCAGCAGTGACCCGACTAGCAGGCCTCCCTACGAGCAGTACTTC. Encoded protein: CASSDPTSRPPYEQYF.

Note on this clonotype: Given a much more abundant clone one base away, this may be a read error. The chain has TRBV25-1 and TRBJ1-6; maybe TRBD1 (6 bases). Trimming removed 4 bases from V and 5 bases from J, with 9 bases in between. Germline lookup yields CDR1 MGHDK and CDR2 SYGVNS. This CDR3 contains 14 residues. The CDR3 DNA reads as TGTGCCAGCAGTGGATACAGGGATAATTCACCCCTCCACTTT. Its translation: CASSGYRDNSPLHF.

Remarks on this clonotype: It may be a read error: a sequence one base away is much more abundant. This chain uses TRBV6-2 or TRBV6-3 with TRBJ2-5; perhaps TRBD2 as D (7 bases). CDR3 size: 14 residues. Germline V gene sequence: CDR1 MNHEY, CDR2 SVGEGT. CDR3 in DNA: TGTGCCAGCGCGGAGGGGGGGTTCCAAGAGACCCAGCACTTC. Encoded protein: CASAEGGFQETQHF.

This clonotype was picked up a small number of times. The chain has TRBV4-3 and TRBJ2-1, with TRBD1 matching 11 bases. Losses at the gene ends were 4 bases for V and 9 bases for J; bases not matched to a gene: 8. The CDR3 consists of 15 residues. Germline assignment: CDR1 LGHNA and CDR2 YSLEER. The CDR3 region is CASSRAGTGGSEQFF. CDR3 sequence (DNA): TGCGCCAGCAGCCGGGCCGGGACAGGGGGTAGTGAGCAGTTCTTC.

This clonotype has at least ten counts. The rearrangement uses TRBV20-1 and TRBJ2-1; D perhaps matches TRBD2 (6 bases). The CDR3 sequence is 16 residues long. The V gene's germline CDR1 is DFQATT and CDR2 SNEGSKA (reference sequence). Trimming took 3 bases from V and 6 from J, leaving 21 bases between them. The CDR3 sequence: CSARTGTPLFGNEQFF. Here the CDR3 DNA reads TGCAGTGCTAGGACCGGGACTCCCCTTTTTGGCAATGAGCAGTTCTTC.

This clonotype appeared many times. The chain is built from TRBV5-1 and TRBJ2-7; D is perhaps TRBD2 (5 bases). Trimming shortened V by 3 bases and J by 5 bases, and 6 bases separated the two germline ends. The CDR3 has 11 residues. CDR1 is SGHRS, CDR2 YFSETQ, per germline. Here the CDR3 reads CASSSGNEQYF. CDR3 nucleotide sequence: TGCGCCAGCAGCTCGGGGAACGAGCAGTACTTC.

Ten or more counts support this clonotype. The gene calls are TRBV4-1 and TRBJ2-7; the match to TRBD2 covers 15 bases. The CDR3 has 19 amino acids. V dropped 0 bases and J dropped 5; count of bases not matched to a gene: 11. Germline loops: CDR1 MGHRA, CDR2 YSYEKL. This chain's CDR3 is CASSQDLVRTSGRVDEQYF. The CDR3, as DNA: TGCGCCAGCAGCCAAGATTTAGTCCGGACTAGCGGGAGGGTTGACGAGCAGTACTTC.

Ten or more counts support this clonotype. The V and J genes are TRBV20-1 and TRBJ2-2; 10 positions agree with TRBD2. Germline V lookup: CDR1 DFQATT, CDR2 SNEGSKA (reference sequence). The CDR3 is made up of 16 amino acids. V lost 0 bases, J lost 5 bases, and 6 bases stayed unmatched. The CDR3 sequence: CSARDQREGPTGELFF. For the CDR3, the DNA is TGCAGTGCTAGAGACCAGCGGGAGGGCCCTACCGGGGAGCTGTTTTTT.